The TCR beta chain under discussion was sequenced for a study of cytomegalovirus exposure and HLA in healthy donors. Study-wide results and caveats: The classifier reportedly diagnosed cytomegalovirus status with high specificity and sensitivity. Cytomegalovirus association was assigned to approximately 160 TCR beta chains.

CDR3 length: 13 amino acids. The germline V gene has CDR1 MNHEY and CDR2 SVGAGI. The V end was cut by 6 bases, the J end by 1 base, with 6 bases between. About this clone itself: Antigen: not known.

Regarding donors, all were healthy bone marrow donors. Unrecorded immune exposure was likely among donors, who were nominally healthy when sampled. The PCR ran on 60 Vbeta and 13 Jbeta primers. The assay was immunoSEQ multiplex PCR, and TCRdb's table has in-frame clones only and misses some. The table shows around 220,000 clones, with about three quarters occurring only once. The sequence came from a man in his forties or fifties in good health and CMV-seronegative. The chain joins TRBV6-5 to TRBJ2-2; tentatively, D is TRBD1 (6 bases). The specimen was PBMCs. CDR3 loop: CASRTGNTGELFF. The CDR3 nucleotides are TGTGCCAGCAGGACAGGGAACACCGGGGAGCTGTTTTTT.